This TCR beta chain was obtained from a study of CD8+CD57+ T cells in acquired aplastic anemia. Study context: CD4+ and CD8+ cells, once sorted, gave DNA averaging about 3 ug. Study-level findings and limits: Patients and controls were not found to differ significantly in CD8+ Simpson's diversity.

Deletions cut 5 bases from V and 1 base from J, with 11 bases between. Germline V gene lookup returns CDR1 LNHNV and CDR2 YYDKDF (reference sequence). This CDR3 is built from 14 residues. Genomic DNA provided the template from which TCR beta VDJ and CDR3 profiles were obtained. TCRdb reprocessed the reads with MiXCR, giving one entry per CDR3 protein. The sample carries roughly 80,000 distinct CDR3 sequences, around 70% recorded once. In the case of this clonotype: Its antigen is as yet unknown.

Only patients with CD8+CD57+ cell expansion on flow cytometry were chosen for sequencing. Acquired aplastic anemia of severe grade affected all patients. Untreated patients provided the blood samples, with no therapy given before sampling. This clonotype was sampled from a human donor with aplastic anemia. V and J are TRBV15 and TRBJ1-2; D is possibly TRBD1 (5 bases). Input material: sorted CD4+, CD8+, or CD8+CD57+ T cells (not recorded which) from PBMCs. The CDR3 DNA reads as TGTGCCACCAGCGCCCGGACATTTAACTATGGCTACACCTTC. Its translation is CATSARTFNYGYTF.